The clone carrying this T cell receptor (beta chain) was observed at least ten times. Its antigen is unidentified. The sample belongs to a study of breast tumors, draining lymph nodes, adjacent tissues. The study, taken as a whole, reports: Tumor T cell lymph node origin was a supported hypothesis, not proven. Tumors had less TCR diversity than lymph nodes, more than nontumor tissue. Luminal-like breast cancer showed significantly greater tumor-nontumor repertoire similarity than basal-like breast cancer did.

Each CDR3 protein gets one entry after TCRdb re-called the multiplex PCR reads with MiXCR. This table has about 200,000 distinct CDR3 sequences, around a third appearing once. V was trimmed by 5 bases and J by 7 bases, leaving 18 bases between them. The CDR3 is 15 residues long. CDR1 SGHDT and CDR2 YYEEEE come from the germline V gene. Axillary draining lymph nodes of breast cancer patients supplied the node samples. Sequences were obtained from axillary lymph node tissue. This receptor was obtained from a female donor with breast cancer. Some clones in this sample may be carry-over from other donors' samples. The chain employs TRBV5-6 and TRBJ1-4; D possibly corresponds to TRBD1 (6 bases). The CDR3 spells CASSQRDINPEKLFF. The CDR3 DNA reads TGTGCCAGCAGTCAACGGGACATAAACCCTGAAAAACTGTTTTTT.